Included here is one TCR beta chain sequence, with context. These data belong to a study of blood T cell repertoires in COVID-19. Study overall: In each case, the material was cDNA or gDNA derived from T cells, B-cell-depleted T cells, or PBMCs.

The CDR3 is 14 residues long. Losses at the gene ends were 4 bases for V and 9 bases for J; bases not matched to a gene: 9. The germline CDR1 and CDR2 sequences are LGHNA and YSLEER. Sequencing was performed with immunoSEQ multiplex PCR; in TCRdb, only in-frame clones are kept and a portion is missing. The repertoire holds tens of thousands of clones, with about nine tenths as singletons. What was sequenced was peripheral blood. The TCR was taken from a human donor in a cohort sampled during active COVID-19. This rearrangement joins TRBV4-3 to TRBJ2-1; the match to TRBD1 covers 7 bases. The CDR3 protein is CASSRSGGQVEQFF. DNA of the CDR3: TGCGCCAGCAGCCGCAGCGGTGGACAGGTTGAGCAGTTCTTC.